These T cell receptor beta chains were read from a single sample in a study of CD8 T cells in ankylosing spondylitis. TCRdb re-analysed the 5' RACE reads in MiXCR, keeping a single row per CDR3 protein. Among 700,000 to 1,000,000 distinct CDR3 sequences listed, roughly 10% were seen once. The sequenced material came from blood, either unsorted or a sorted T cell fraction (not recorded which). The receptors come from a male donor with ankylosing spondylitis. The CDR3 runs from the conserved cysteine through the conserved F or W. Each record gives: J gene, clone size, V gene, D gene, CDR3 protein, CDR3 DNA. D genes are given only for firm matches. Clone size appears in some rows only: once, few, many, or a class for an expanded clone.

J: TRBJ2-7
size: few
V: TRBV10-3
D: TRBD1
CDR3: CAISYDRGGLYEQYF
DNA: TGTGCCATCAGTTATGACAGGGGAGGCTTATACGAGCAGTACTTC

J: TRBJ1-5
size: .
V: TRBV12-3/TRBV12-4
D: .
CDR3: CASSLGLAIRYQPQHF
DNA: TGTGCCAGCAGTTTAGGCCTTGCGATCAGATATCAGCCCCAGCATTTT

J: TRBJ1-2
size: many
V: TRBV20-1
D: .
CDR3: CSAPLWFLANYGYTF
DNA: TGCAGTGCCCCGCTATGGTTTCTGGCTAACTATGGCTACACCTTC

J: TRBJ2-1
size: few
V: TRBV5-1
D: TRBD1
CDR3: CASSFSGTDNEQFF
DNA: TGCGCCAGCAGTTTCTCCGGGACAGACAATGAGCAGTTCTTC

J: TRBJ2-7
size: .
V: TRBV7-9
D: TRBD2
CDR3: CASIGGRGDEQYF
DNA: TGTGCCAGCATCGGTGGGAGGGGCGACGAGCAGTACTTC

J: TRBJ2-5
size: .
V: TRBV7-2
D: TRBD1
CDR3: CASSLASGTGQETQYF
DNA: TGTGCCAGCAGCTTAGCGTCAGGGACAGGGCAAGAGACCCAGTACTTC

J: TRBJ2-1
size: few
V: TRBV6-2/TRBV6-3
D: .
CDR3: CASSARDRPFSYNEQFF
DNA: TGTGCCAGCAGTGCCCGGGACCGACCTTTCTCCTACAATGAGCAGTTCTTC

J: TRBJ2-1
size: many
V: TRBV4-3
D: .
CDR3: CASSQQVEVRGTSYNEQFF
DNA: TGCGCCAGCAGCCAACAAGTGGAGGTTCGCGGGACCTCCTACAATGAGCAGTTCTTC

J: TRBJ2-4
size: few
V: TRBV18
D: .
CDR3: CASSPPFRDIQYF
DNA: TGTGCCAGCTCACCACCCTTTCGGGACATTCAGTACTTC

J: TRBJ2-4
size: few
V: TRBV2
D: .
CDR3: CASSELGGMAKNIQYF
DNA: TGTGCCAGCAGTGAATTGGGGGGAATGGCCAAAAACATTCAGTACTTC

J: TRBJ2-7
size: few
V: TRBV7-2
D: .
CDR3: CASSSVRGHITRQYF
DNA: TGTGCCAGCAGCTCGGTGCGGGGCCATATTACGAGGCAGTACTTC

J: TRBJ2-5
size: many
V: TRBV6-2/TRBV6-3
D: .
CDR3: CASSSLRVKGEETQYF
DNA: TGTGCCAGCAGTTCCCTGAGGGTGAAGGGCGAAGAGACCCAGTACTTC

J: TRBJ2-1
size: .
V: TRBV5-5
D: TRBD2
CDR3: CASSWGTSAEEPFF
DNA: TGTGCCAGCAGCTGGGGAACTAGCGCCGAGGAGCCGTTCTTC

J: TRBJ2-7
size: .
V: TRBV6-1
D: .
CDR3: CASSEARRVEQYF
DNA: TGTGCCAGCAGTGAAGCTAGGAGGGTCGAGCAGTACTTC

J: TRBJ1-1
size: few
V: TRBV12-3/TRBV12-4
D: TRBD1
CDR3: CASSNRDRIKAFF
DNA: TGTGCCAGCAGTAATCGGGACAGAATTAAAGCTTTCTTT

J: TRBJ1-1
size: .
V: TRBV20-1
D: .
CDR3: CSARGGQLEAFF
DNA: TGCAGTGCTAGAGGAGGACAGTTGGAAGCTTTCTTT

J: TRBJ2-7
size: many
V: TRBV20-1
D: .
CDR3: CSATRAVYEQYF
DNA: TGCAGTGCCACCAGAGCCGTCTACGAGCAGTACTTC

J: TRBJ2-3
size: .
V: TRBV19
D: TRBD1
CDR3: CASSMDRAFPYF
DNA: TGTGCCAGTAGTATGGACAGGGCTTTCCCATATTTT

J: TRBJ2-1
size: few
V: TRBV5-1
D: TRBD2
CDR3: CASSFFTRGDEQFF
DNA: TGCGCCAGCAGCTTCTTTACTCGGGGGGATGAGCAGTTCTTC

J: TRBJ2-1
size: .
V: TRBV7-2
D: TRBD1
CDR3: CASLGTAVYNEQFF
DNA: TGTGCCAGCTTAGGGACAGCTGTCTACAATGAGCAGTTCTTC

J: TRBJ2-5
size: .
V: TRBV6-5
D: .
CDR3: CASSYPRPGGGVMATQYF
DNA: TGTGCCAGCAGTTACCCCAGGCCAGGGGGGGGTGTTATGGCGACCCAGTACTTC

J: TRBJ2-7
size: few
V: TRBV18
D: TRBD2
CDR3: CASSTYTGLTYEQYF
DNA: TGTGCCAGCTCAACTTATACGGGACTAACCTACGAGCAGTACTTC

J: TRBJ2-1
size: few
V: TRBV4-3
D: TRBD2
CDR3: CASRPVTSGIYEQFF
DNA: TGCGCCAGCAGGCCTGTGACTAGCGGGATATATGAGCAGTTCTTC

J: TRBJ2-4
size: few
V: TRBV4-3
D: .
CDR3: CASSKGGLAKNIQYF
DNA: TGCGCCAGCAGCAAAGGTGGCCTAGCCAAAAACATTCAGTACTTC

J: TRBJ1-3
size: .
V: TRBV4-1
D: TRBD1
CDR3: CASSHPGQYFGNTIYF
DNA: TGCGCCAGCAGCCACCCGGGACAGTACTTTGGAAACACCATATATTTT

J: TRBJ2-1
size: many
V: TRBV12-3/TRBV12-4
D: .
CDR3: CASSFTQTDNEQFF
DNA: TGTGCCAGCAGTTTTACCCAGACAGACAATGAGCAGTTCTTC

J: TRBJ2-1
size: .
V: TRBV2
D: TRBD2
CDR3: CASIQVAGSYNEQFF
DNA: TGTGCCAGCATCCAGGTAGCGGGTTCCTACAATGAGCAGTTCTTC

J: TRBJ1-5
size: few
V: TRBV5-5
D: .
CDR3: CASSPRWGDDQPQHF
DNA: TGTGCCAGCAGCCCTAGGTGGGGGGATGATCAGCCCCAGCATTTT